The sequence of this T cell receptor (beta chain) was determined in a study of blood T cells in healthy people across ages. Isolated per sample were at least 6.5 million PBMCs. The J segment lost 4 bases and the V segment lost 1 base, leaving 7 bases of the junction unmatched. The germline gives CDR1 SGHTA, CDR2 FQGNSA. The CDR3 has 15 amino acids. Through a sample-barcoded 5' primer and a J-beta primer mix, a second PCR was run for roughly 7 to 12 cycles. From each sample, at least 2.5 million paired-end reads containing CDR3 were obtained. TCRdb reprocessed the 5' RACE reads via MiXCR and lists one record per CDR3 protein. The sample contains some 1,000,000 distinct CDR3 sequences, under 30% of which appear only once. This clonotype was counted many times. Another study also made use of these data, one on T cells of mothers and their children.

This TCR was recovered from a girl aged 2-10 years in good health. This sequence joins TRBV7-2 and TRBJ2-7, with TRBD2 matching over 7 bases. The sequenced sample consisted of blood. CDR3 in amino acids: CASSLVGGSSYEQYF. CDR3 coding DNA: TGTGCCAGCAGCTTAGTGGGGGGGAGTTCTTACGAGCAGTACTTC.